This TCR beta chain was sequenced for a study of T-cell reconstitution after alpha-beta-depleted transplantation in children. Unique molecular identifiers were incorporated when the TCRbeta library was constructed. TCRdb reprocessed the PCR reads via MiXCR and lists one record per CDR3 protein. The repertoire includes roughly 200,000 distinct CDR3 sequences, about 6.8% of them detected once, and 3% to 3.5% sits in the top ten. This CDR3 spans 16 amino acids. The ends lost 8 bases at V and 1 base at J; junction bases unmatched: 17. Germline-derived CDR1 and CDR2 are DFQATT and SNEGSKA (reference sequence).

The material sequenced was PBMCs from the stem cell graft donor, taken from the stem cell graft. The chain employs TRBV20-1 and TRBJ2-7; 7 bases are shared with TRBD1. This TCR was sampled from a human donor who donated a stem cell graft to a child with Wiskott-Aldrich syndrome. CDR3 region: CSPIDMGQYPSYEQYF. The CDR3 DNA is TGCAGTCCAATAGACATGGGACAGTACCCATCCTACGAGCAGTACTTC.